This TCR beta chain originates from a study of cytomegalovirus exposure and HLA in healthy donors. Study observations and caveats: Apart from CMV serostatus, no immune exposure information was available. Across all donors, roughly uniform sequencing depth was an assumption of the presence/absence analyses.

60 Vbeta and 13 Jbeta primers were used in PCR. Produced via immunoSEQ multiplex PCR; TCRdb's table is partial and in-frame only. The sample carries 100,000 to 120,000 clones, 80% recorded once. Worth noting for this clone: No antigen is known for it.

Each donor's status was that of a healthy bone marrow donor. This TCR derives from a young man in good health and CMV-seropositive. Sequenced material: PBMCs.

DNA of the CDR3: TGTGCCAGCAGTGTGTCGTCGAGCTCCTACAATGAGCAGTTCTTC. Translation: CASSVSSSSYNEQFF. This rearrangement joins TRBV6-4 to TRBJ2-1; D uncertain. Trimming took off 4 bases at V and 0 bases at J, with 10 bases between the two ends. Germline V gene data show CDR1 as MRHNA and CDR2 as SNTAGT. This CDR3 comprises 15 residues.